This entry concerns a single T cell receptor (beta chain). The entry originates in a study of blood T cell repertoires in COVID-19. V gave up 5 bases and J gave up 3 bases, with 13 bases separating them. The length of the CDR3 is 14 residues. Germline V gene data show CDR1 as SGHTA and CDR2 as FQGNSA. Sequencing used immunoSEQ multiplex PCR; TCRdb keeps in-frame clones, though not all of them. The sample has some 400,000 clones, roughly 89% seen once. The chain couples TRBV7-2 to TRBJ2-5; D is perhaps TRBD1 (6 bases). The TCR comes from a man younger than 30 with active or convalescent COVID-19. The sample taken for sequencing was peripheral blood. DNA for the CDR3: TGTGCCAGCAGCACCTGGACAGCCGAAGAGACCCAGTACTTC. This sequence encodes CASSTWTAEETQYF.